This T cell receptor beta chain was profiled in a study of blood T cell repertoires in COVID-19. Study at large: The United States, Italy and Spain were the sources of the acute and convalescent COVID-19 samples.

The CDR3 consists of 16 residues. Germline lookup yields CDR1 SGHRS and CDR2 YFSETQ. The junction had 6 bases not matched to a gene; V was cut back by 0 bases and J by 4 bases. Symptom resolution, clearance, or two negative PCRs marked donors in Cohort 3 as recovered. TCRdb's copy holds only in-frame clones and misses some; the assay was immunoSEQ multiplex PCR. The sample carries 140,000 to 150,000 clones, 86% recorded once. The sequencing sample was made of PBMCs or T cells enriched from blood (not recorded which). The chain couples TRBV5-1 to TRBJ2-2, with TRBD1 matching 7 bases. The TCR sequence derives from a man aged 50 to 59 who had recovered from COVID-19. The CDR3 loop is CASSLAMTGPTGELFF. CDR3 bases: TGCGCCAGCAGCTTGGCAATGACAGGGCCCACCGGGGAGCTGTTTTTT.